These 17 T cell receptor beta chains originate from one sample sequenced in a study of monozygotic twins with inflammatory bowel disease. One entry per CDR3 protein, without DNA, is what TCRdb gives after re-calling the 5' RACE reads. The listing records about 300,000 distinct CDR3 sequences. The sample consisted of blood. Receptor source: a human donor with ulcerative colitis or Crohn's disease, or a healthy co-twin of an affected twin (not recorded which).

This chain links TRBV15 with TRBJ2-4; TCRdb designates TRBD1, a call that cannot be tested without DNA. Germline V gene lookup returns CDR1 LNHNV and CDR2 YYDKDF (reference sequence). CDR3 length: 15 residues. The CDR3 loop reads CATSRDRGTKNIQYF. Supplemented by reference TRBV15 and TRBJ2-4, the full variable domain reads DAMVIQNPRYQVTQFGKPVTLSCSQTLNHNVMYWYQQKSSQAPKLLFHYYDKDFNNEADTPDNFQSRRPNTSFCFLDIRSPGLGDTAMYLCATSRDRGTKNIQYFGAGTRLSVL.

The CDR3 sequence: CASSWTGGGARISYEQFF. V is TRBV11-1 and J is TRBJ2-1; the D gene TCRdb calls, TRBD1, cannot be checked with no DNA. Germline values: CDR1 SGHAT, CDR2 FQDESV (reference sequence). This CDR3 has 18 residues.

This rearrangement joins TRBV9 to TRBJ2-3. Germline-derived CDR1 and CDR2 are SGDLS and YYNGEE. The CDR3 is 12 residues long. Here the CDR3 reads CASSVAGDTQYF.

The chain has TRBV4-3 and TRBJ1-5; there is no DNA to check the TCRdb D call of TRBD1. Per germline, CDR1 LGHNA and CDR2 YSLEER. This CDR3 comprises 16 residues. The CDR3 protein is CASSQDFQGLNQPQHF.

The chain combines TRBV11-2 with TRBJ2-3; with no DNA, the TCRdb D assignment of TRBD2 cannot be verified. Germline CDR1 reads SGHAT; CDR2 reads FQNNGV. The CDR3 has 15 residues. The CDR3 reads CASSTQRGGTDTQYF.

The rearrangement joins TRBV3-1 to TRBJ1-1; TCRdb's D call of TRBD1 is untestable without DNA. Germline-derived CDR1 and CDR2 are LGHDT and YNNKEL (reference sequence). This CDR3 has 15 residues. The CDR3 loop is CASSQPGQVLAEAFF.

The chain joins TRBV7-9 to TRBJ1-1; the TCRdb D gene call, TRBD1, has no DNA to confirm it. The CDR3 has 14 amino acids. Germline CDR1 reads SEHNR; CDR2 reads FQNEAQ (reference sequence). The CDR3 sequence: CASSNQGKGTEAFF.

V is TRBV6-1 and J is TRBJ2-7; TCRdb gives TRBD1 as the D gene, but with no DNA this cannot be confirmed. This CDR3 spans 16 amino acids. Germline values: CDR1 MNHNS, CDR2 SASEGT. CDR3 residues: CASSSLSGQSSYEQYF.

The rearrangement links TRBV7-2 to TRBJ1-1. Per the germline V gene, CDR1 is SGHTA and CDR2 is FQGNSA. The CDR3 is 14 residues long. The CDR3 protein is CASSLVFGNTEAFF.

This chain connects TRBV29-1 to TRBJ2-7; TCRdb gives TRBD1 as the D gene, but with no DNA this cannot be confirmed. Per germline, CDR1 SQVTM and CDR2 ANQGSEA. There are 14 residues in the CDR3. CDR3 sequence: CSVIPRQGVGEQYF.

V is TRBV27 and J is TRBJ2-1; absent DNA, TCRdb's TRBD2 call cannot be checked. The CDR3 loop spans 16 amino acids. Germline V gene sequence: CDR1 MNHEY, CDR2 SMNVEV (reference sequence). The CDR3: CASTRLAAQTYNEQFF.

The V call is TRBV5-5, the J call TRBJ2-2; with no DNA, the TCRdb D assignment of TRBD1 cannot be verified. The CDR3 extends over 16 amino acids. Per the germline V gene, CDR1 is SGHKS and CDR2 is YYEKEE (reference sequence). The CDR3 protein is CASSTRGTGDTGELFF.

The CDR3 loop is CASSSDRVKNYGYTF. The rearrangement uses TRBV28 and TRBJ1-2; TCRdb's D call of TRBD1 is untestable without DNA. The CDR3 extends over 15 amino acids. Germline CDR1 is MDHEN and CDR2 is SYDVKM.

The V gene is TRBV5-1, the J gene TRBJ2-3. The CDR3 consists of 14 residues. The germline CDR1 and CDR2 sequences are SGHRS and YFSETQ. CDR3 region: CASSWDRPTDTQYF.

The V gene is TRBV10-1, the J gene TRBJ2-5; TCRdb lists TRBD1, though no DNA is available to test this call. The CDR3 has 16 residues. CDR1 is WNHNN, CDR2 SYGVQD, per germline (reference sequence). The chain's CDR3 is CASSDPGQGERETQYF.

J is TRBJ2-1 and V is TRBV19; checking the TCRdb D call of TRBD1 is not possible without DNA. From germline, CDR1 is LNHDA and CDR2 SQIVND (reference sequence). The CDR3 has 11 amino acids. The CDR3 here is CASRNRVEQFF.

This CDR3 reads CASSQTLTVNQPQHF. The chain uses TRBV19 and TRBJ1-5. This CDR3 has 15 residues. The germline CDR1 and CDR2 sequences are LNHDA and SQIVND (reference sequence).